This paragraph reports one TCR beta chain. Its cognate antigen is unknown. This specimen belongs to a study of shared clonotypes between healthy human individuals. Overall study results and limits: Larger estimated richness was generally seen in naive subsets than in memory subsets. A handful of donors showed sharing of approximately 5% of naive CD4 clonotypes.

Only Caucasian adults living in Nashville, Tennessee made up the donor group. Trimming left V 0 bases short and J 5 bases short, with 16 bases between. The CDR3 has 16 amino acids. Germline assignment: CDR1 SGHRS and CDR2 YFSETQ. Deep was the level used in running the assay. The repertoire was sequenced with immunoSEQ multiplex PCR; TCRdb's copy has only in-frame clones and lacks some. The sample has about 1 million clones; about 80% are singletons. J is TRBJ2-3 and V is TRBV5-1, with D tentatively TRBD1 or TRBD2 (5 bases each). The clonotype comes from a man aged 18-30 years in good health. Sequences were obtained from memory CD4+ T cells sorted from blood. Sample subset: CD45RA-negative fraction. CDR3 nucleotides: TGCGCCAGCAGCTTGGCCGGGACCCCAGGTCAAGATACGCAGTATTTT. As protein: CASSLAGTPGQDTQYF.